What follows describes a single T cell receptor beta chain. Its antigen is not identified. Assay: immunoSEQ multiplex PCR; the TCRdb copy retains only in-frame clones and omits some. Seen here are roughly 1,100,000 clones, roughly 80% observed once, and the top ten hold approximately 1.5%. The sample comes from a study of shared clonotypes between healthy human individuals. About the research overall: Three plates were used per donor for CD4 naive, three for CD4 memory, two for CD8 naive and one for CD8 memory.

CDR3 size: 15 residues. Unmatched junction bases numbered 6, after V lost 6 bases and J lost 1 base. From germline, CDR1 is SNHLY and CDR2 FYNNEI. The study's findings and limits: Sampling covered nothing but blood. Tissue TCR repertoires likely differ from those found in blood.

The chain employs TRBV2 and TRBJ2-3; 8 positions match TRBD2. This TCR was recovered from a man between 18 and 35 years old in good health. The sequenced material came from memory CD4+ T cells sorted from blood. Subset in this sample: CD45RA-negative fraction. As DNA, the CDR3 is TGTGCCAGCAGCCTAACTAGCGGTGGCACAGATACGCAGTATTTT. Translation: CASSLTSGGTDTQYF.